This T cell receptor (beta chain) was recorded in a study of blood T cells in healthy people across ages. With a J-beta primer mix and a sample-barcoded 5' primer, a second PCR ran roughly 6 to 12 cycles. One entry per CDR3 protein, called by TCRdb with MiXCR from the 5' RACE reads. The table has 1 million or so distinct CDR3 sequences, approximately 25% seen once; the top ten hold approximately 0.7%. General observations from the study: Naive CD4+ cells and diversity were both higher in long-lived donors than in aged donors.

Donors each provided about 9.5 milliliters of peripheral blood. The germline gives CDR1 SGHAT, CDR2 FQNNGV. The CDR3 loop spans 12 amino acids. In this sample, this clonotype turned up a few times. Its antigen remains unidentified. This sample also belongs to another study, concerning T cells of mothers and their children.

Sequenced material: blood. The J gene is TRBJ2-5, the V gene TRBV11-2, with D possibly matching TRBD2 (5 bases). Gene TRBJ2-1 matches the end of the DNA better, so the J call may be wrong. This receptor was taken from a girl aged 2 to 9 in good health. The CDR3 DNA reads TGTGCCAGCAAACTAGACCGCAATGAGCAGTTCTTC. This gives the protein CASKLDRNEQFF.